The 8 T cell receptor beta chains listed next were all sequenced from one sample in a study of cytomegalovirus exposure and HLA in healthy donors. Use of 60 Vbeta and 13 Jbeta primers characterized the PCR. The repertoire was sequenced with immunoSEQ multiplex PCR; TCRdb's copy has only in-frame clones and lacks some. There are approximately 100,000 clones in the sample; about 78% occur only once, and roughly 4.3% lies in the top ten. Sequencing input: PBMCs. Receptors were obtained from a woman between 40 and 50 years old in good health and CMV-seropositive.

The chain combines TRBV11-3 with TRBJ1-1, with TRBD1 matching over 7 bases. V lost 4 bases to trimming and J lost 1 base; unmatched junction nucleotides: 6. The length of the CDR3 is 15 residues. The germline gives CDR1 SGHNT, CDR2 YENEEA. CDR3 in amino acids: CASSSQGVGNTEAFF. The CDR3 DNA sequence: TGTGCCAGCAGCTCGCAGGGGGTTGGGAACACTGAAGCTTTCTTT.

This chain joins TRBV19 and TRBJ1-4; D ambiguous. The V gene's germline CDR1 is LNHDA and CDR2 SQIVND (reference sequence). Trimming pared 3 bases from V and 10 bases from J, leaving 12 bases between. CDR3 length: 13 residues. As DNA, the CDR3 is TGTGCCAGTAGTATTCCCCCCCGAGGAAAACTGTTTTTT. This codes for CASSIPPRGKLFF.

The rearrangement links TRBV2 to TRBJ2-7; 8 bases fit TRBD2. The V gene end was trimmed by 6 bases and the J gene end by 3 bases; junction bases not matched to a gene: 10. The CDR3 has 15 residues. Germline lookup yields CDR1 SNHLY and CDR2 FYNNEI. This chain's CDR3 is CASSPSAGGIYEQYF. The CDR3 nucleotides read TGTGCCAGCAGCCCCTCTGCGGGAGGTATCTACGAGCAGTACTTC. Full variable domain (rest looked up from reference TRBV2 and TRBJ2-7): EPEVTQTPSHQVTQMGQEVILRCVPISNHLYFYWYRQILGQKVEFLVSFYNNEISEKSEIFDDQFSVERPDGSNFTLKIRSTKLEDSAMYFCASSPSAGGIYEQYFGPGTRLTVT.

The chain carries TRBV28 and TRBJ2-7, with 8 nucleotides matching TRBD2. Germline V gene sequence: CDR1 MDHEN, CDR2 SYDVKM. The V gene end was trimmed by 7 bases and the J gene end by 4 bases; junction bases not matched to a gene: 9. The CDR3 consists of 14 residues. CDR3 sequence: CASTPSGGSYEQYF. The CDR3 DNA reads TGTGCCAGCACCCCAAGCGGGGGATCATACGAGCAGTACTTC. Supplemented by reference TRBV28 and TRBJ2-7, the full variable domain reads DVKVTQSSRYLVKRTGEKVFLECVQDMDHENMFWYRQDPGLGLRLIYFSYDVKMKEKGDIPEGYSVSREKKERFSLILESASTNQTSMYLCASTPSGGSYEQYFGPGTRLTVT.

This clone was picked up a small number of times. The genes are TRBV15 and TRBJ2-5, with D tentatively TRBD2 (5 bases). V lost 0 bases and J lost 5, with 10 bases in between. This CDR3 comprises 14 residues. Germline V lookup: CDR1 LNHNV, CDR2 YYDKDF (reference sequence). The CDR3 region has the DNA TGTGCCACCAGCAGAGATGAACTAGACGAGACCCAGTACTTC. Amino acids: CATSRDELDETQYF.

V usage is TRBV7-9 and J usage is TRBJ1-1, with D perhaps matching TRBD1 (6 bases). V lost 0 bases to trimming and J lost 6 bases, with 11 bases between them. The CDR3 contains 14 residues. Germline V lookup: CDR1 SEHNR, CDR2 FQNEAQ (reference sequence). The CDR3 DNA reads as TGTGCCAGCAGCTTAGCGGACAGCCTACCTGAAGCTTTCTTT. Translated, it gives CASSLADSLPEAFF.

This chain links TRBV10-1 with TRBJ2-1; 9 nucleotides agree with TRBD2. CDR1 and CDR2 from the germline V gene are WNHNN and SYGVQD (reference sequence). V shed 3 bases, J shed 4 bases, and the junction held 7 bases outside the gene matches. This CDR3 has 16 residues. CDR3 nucleotide sequence: TGCGCCAGCAGTGATGGCCTAGCGGGGCCTTACAATGAGCAGTTCTTC. Residues: CASSDGLAGPYNEQFF.

The CDR3, as DNA: TGTGCCACCAGCGGAGGGACTCACCACGATCAGCCCCAGCATTTT. This translates into CATSGGTHHDQPQHF. The rearrangement uses TRBV15 and TRBJ1-5, with D perhaps matching TRBD1 (5 bases). The V gene lost 5 bases and the J gene lost 5 bases, with 16 bases spanning the gap. The V gene's germline CDR1 is LNHNV and CDR2 YYDKDF (reference sequence). There are 15 residues in the CDR3.